The 7 T cell receptor beta chains below come from one sample, sequenced in a study of CD8 T cells in cerebrospinal fluid in Alzheimer's disease. TCRdb reprocessed the 10x single-cell sequencing reads; each CDR3 protein has one entry and no DNA is given. The clone table shows 1,100 or so distinct CDR3 sequences, with the ten largest holding just over 8%. Sequenced material: cerebrospinal fluid. These receptors were taken from a human donor with Alzheimer's disease.

This clonotype is called medium-sized based on its frequency. The V gene is TRBV10-3, the J gene TRBJ1-6; the D gene TCRdb calls, TRBD1, cannot be checked with no DNA. This CDR3 has 14 residues. Germline CDR1 and CDR2: ENHRY and SYGVKD. This CDR3 is CAISERGGDSPLHF.

This clonotype ranks as large in terms of frequency. This rearrangement joins TRBV18 to TRBJ2-7. CDR3 length: 14 residues. CDR1 and CDR2 from the germline V gene are KGHSH and LQKENI. The CDR3 spells CASSPRRDSYEQYF.

Frequency places this clonotype as large. This chain links TRBV12-3 or TRBV12-4 with TRBJ1-6; TCRdb gives TRBD1 as the D gene, but with no DNA this cannot be confirmed. CDR3 length equals 13 residues. This CDR3 is CASQGEEGSPLHF.

This clonotype counts as medium-sized by frequency. The chain uses TRBV5-1 and TRBJ2-7. The CDR3 length is 12 residues. CDR1 is SGHRS and CDR2 is YFSETQ in the germline V gene. The CDR3 reads CASSLSGYEQYF.

This clonotype is classed as large by frequency. The chain recombines TRBV5-1 with TRBJ2-3; TCRdb lists TRBD2, though no DNA is available to test this call. The CDR3 has 15 amino acids. From germline, CDR1 is SGHRS and CDR2 YFSETQ. The CDR3 sequence is CASSGGLAGIYTQYF.

This clonotype counts as medium-sized (0.01 to 0.1%) by frequency. This chain connects TRBV6-1 to TRBJ1-6; lacking DNA, the TRBD1 call made by TCRdb goes unchecked. CDR3 length equals 15 residues. The germline V gene has CDR1 MNHNS and CDR2 SASEGT. CDR3 residues: CASSAQGVHNSPLHF.

By frequency, this clonotype registers medium-sized (0.01 to 0.1%). The rearrangement joins TRBV18 to TRBJ1-1. Germline assignment: CDR1 KGHSH and CDR2 LQKENI. CDR3 length equals 14 residues. This CDR3 reads CASSPNSMNTEAFF.